This T cell receptor (beta chain) came from a study of control samples from healthy donors and cancer patients. This clone was recorded once. The table came from immunoSEQ multiplex PCR; TCRdb's copy has only in-frame clones and leaves some out. The data hold 55,000 to 90,000 clones, with approximately 84% observed a single time. Germline V gives CDR1 LNHDA, CDR2 SQIVND (reference sequence). V dropped 2 bases and J dropped 1 base, with 8 bases sitting between them. The CDR3 spans 14 residues. Specimen: blood. The TCR was taken from a man over 45 in good health. The chain couples TRBV19 to TRBJ1-1; D gene ambiguous. The CDR3 here is CASSIFHGNTEAFF. The DNA of the CDR3 is TGTGCCAGTAGTATATTTCATGGGAACACTGAAGCTTTCTTT.